This TCR beta chain was captured by sequencing in a study of T cells after somatic rescue of genetic block. Germline V gives CDR1 MNHEY, CDR2 SMNVEV (reference sequence). V dropped 10 bases and J dropped 4 bases, with 14 bases sitting between them. This CDR3 has 13 residues. This clone was counted once. This table comes from immunoSEQ multiplex PCR, and its TCRdb copy is limited to in-frame clones, with some not included. The sample lists about 88,000 clones, more than 80% occurring once. This TCR derives from a woman younger than 35. The sample taken for sequencing was peripheral blood mononuclear cells (PBMCs). The chain combines TRBV27 with TRBJ2-1; the D call may be TRBD1 or TRBD2 (5 bases each). CDR3 nucleotide sequence: TGTGCCACCTCGAGAGGGGTATACAATGAGCAGTTCTTC. Translation gives CATSRGVYNEQFF.